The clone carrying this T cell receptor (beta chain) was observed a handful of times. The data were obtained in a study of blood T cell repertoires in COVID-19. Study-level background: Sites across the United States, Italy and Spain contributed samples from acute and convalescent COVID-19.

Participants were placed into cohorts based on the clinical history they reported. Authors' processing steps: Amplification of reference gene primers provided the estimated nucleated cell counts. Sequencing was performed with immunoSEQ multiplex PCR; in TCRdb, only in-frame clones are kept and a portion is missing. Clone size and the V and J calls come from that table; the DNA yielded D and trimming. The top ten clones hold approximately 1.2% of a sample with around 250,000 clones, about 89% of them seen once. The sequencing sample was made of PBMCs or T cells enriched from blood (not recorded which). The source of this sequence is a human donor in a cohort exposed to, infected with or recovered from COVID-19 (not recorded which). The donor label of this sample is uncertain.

CDR3 bases: TGTGCCAGCAGCTTACGCCTAGACAGGGGACGCACAGATACGCAGTATTTT. It translates to CASSLRLDRGRTDTQYF. The chain uses TRBV7-3 and TRBJ2-3, with 8 bases identical to TRBD1. The CDR3 is 17 amino acids. V lost 2 bases, J lost 1 base, and 8 bases stayed unmatched. Germline loops: CDR1 SGHTA, CDR2 FQGTGA.